This TCR beta chain is from a study of blood T cells in healthy people across ages. With a J-beta primer mix and a sample-barcoded 5' primer, a second PCR ran 7 to 11 cycles. Using its own MiXCR run on the 5' RACE reads, TCRdb lists one record per CDR3 protein. The sample shows approximately 600,000 distinct CDR3 sequences, about 54% of them seen only once. From germline, CDR1 is DFQATT and CDR2 SNEGSKA (reference sequence). V lost 0 bases, J lost 2 bases, and 6 bases stayed unmatched. The CDR3 runs to 15 residues. This sequence joins TRBV20-1 and TRBJ2-5; 7 bases match TRBD1. The receptor was isolated from a man aged 55 to 70 in good health. The material sequenced was blood. The DNA for the CDR3 is TGCAGTGCTAGAGATGCAACAGGGGCGCAAGAGACCCAGTACTTC. This sequence encodes CSARDATGAQETQYF.